Listed below are T cell receptor beta chains from one sample, sequenced in a study of chemoradiotherapy in HPV16-positive cancers. Clones were sequenced by immunoSEQ multiplex PCR, and TCRdb holds only the in-frame ones, with some missing. The table includes 6,800 or so clones, approximately 79% detected once. Sampling was conducted from a patient who underwent chemoradiotherapy. The receptor source for this set is a human donor with HPV-associated anogenital cancer. The conserved cysteine and the conserved F or W are not part of the CDR3 here.

v_call cdr3_aa
TRBV25-1 ASSETGWRASETQY
TRBV19 ASSIGGRERYGYT
TRBV2 ASSVKPQSYGYT
TRBV15 ATSIHQSSGANVLT
TRBV5-5 ASSSGLLGAAEQY
TRBV29-1 SVGADRNTIY
TRBV4-3 ASSQQGGLAGGDTQY
TRBV5-1 ASSGGASNEQF
TRBV30 AWNRDREGSPLH
TRBV7-6 ASSLAGSPEDRGNSPLH
TRBV4-2 ASSRTGGGRNTEAF
TRBV27 ASSLQYREGEAF
TRBV5-1 ASSLALGQVYGYT
TRBV7-9 ASSLRNEQY
TRBV27 ASRNLSGGGRYGYT
TRBV1 TSSHRDPGGQETQY
TRBV30 AWTSGGSYEQY
TRBV28 ASSLAPLVFGESSYEQY
TRBV5-1 ASSLWFGSSYEQY
TRBV6-1 ASKEGGGNNQPQH
TRBV19 ASSHTGKYSNQPQH
TRBV28 ASSLGGDGGNTIY
TRBV7-3 ASSLTTRNEQF
TRBV19 ASSINQGADTEAF
TRBV5-1 ASSLSGQRSSGNTIY
TRBV9 ASSLYAGENEKLF
TRBV6-1 ASSEAYEQY
TRBV15 ATSRVGGVDTQY
TRBV28 ASSLGVPYEQY